This TCR beta chain came from a study of response to subunit inactivated influenza vaccine (dated by TCRdb to the late 2010s). General notes on the study: Deep quantitative T cell receptor repertoire profiling was used in the study to track responses to a trivalent subunit inactivated influenza vaccine.

Libraries came from RT-PCR. For sequencing, an Illumina HiSeq 2500 was employed. In TCRdb, the public reads were trimmed at Q25 with fastp and aligned with MiXCR, with productive beta chains retained. Entries that share a CDR3 protein sequence are merged under the most common genes and DNA. This sample holds some 640,000 distinct CDR3 sequences; roughly 13% were observed only once. Of the sample, 6% to 7% is held by the ten largest clones. V and J lose 1 base and 2 bases, and a span of 21 bases separates them. Including the terminal cysteine and phenylalanine, the CDR3 comprises 18 residues. Only the CDR3 part of the read is kept: 54 bases, read in frame from the first base. CDR1 and CDR2, per the germline V gene, are MGHRA and YSYEKL. On this clonotype: There is no known antigen for this receptor. No base-level quality is on record; no much larger clone is a single base apart.

General conclusions and limits of the study: According to the authors, only a limited number of new T cells may be recruited by each seasonal influenza vaccination.

Sequencing was performed on PBMCs from blood, taken less than 15 days before vaccination. The rearranged chain carries TRBV4-1 and TRBJ2-7; TRBD2 might be the D gene, on 7 matching bases. This clonotype originated in a man aged 50-60 years who received an inactivated influenza vaccine. Donor details come from another sample of the same person, matched by shared clones. The CDR3 amino acid sequence is: CASSQGRPLRGATYEQYF. The DNA sequence reads TGCGCCAGCAGCCAAGGGCGTCCCCTACGGGGGGCCACCTACGAGCAGTACTTC.